Detailed here is one T cell receptor beta chain. What it recognizes is unknown. This entry comes from a study of T cell responses to AZD1222 COVID-19 vaccine. Study information: Pooling of second doses given at about 4 or about 12 weeks was done.

Study observations and caveats: White British people made up most donors, females outnumbered males, and clonal diversity was possibly underestimated. Repertoires in all cases were sampled only once the peak T cell response had passed.

Generated by immunoSEQ multiplex PCR, the TCRdb table keeps only in-frame clones and is missing some. There are over 150,000 clones in the sample; 88% occur only once, and 5.5% lies in the top ten. The V segment lost 5 bases and the J segment 3 bases; nucleotides outside the gene matches: 6. Germline V gene sequence: CDR1 GTSNPN, CDR2 SVGIG (reference sequence). The CDR3 extends over 14 amino acids. This clonotype was obtained from an adult in good health. The rearrangement joins TRBV30 to TRBJ2-1; the match to TRBD2 covers 8 bases. The sequenced sample was peripheral blood, obtained on day 0 of AZD1222 vaccination. In DNA, the CDR3 is TGTGCCTGGGCGGCGGGGGGTAGCTACAATGAGCAGTTCTTC. It is translated as CAWAAGGSYNEQFF.